A selection of T cell receptor beta chains follows, all from one sample in a study of monozygotic twins with inflammatory bowel disease. TCRdb reprocessed the 5' RACE reads and reports one entry per CDR3 protein, with no DNA. The sample totals approximately 400,000 distinct CDR3 sequences; its top ten clones hold less than 2.5%. The source material was blood. These receptors all come from a human donor with ulcerative colitis or Crohn's disease, or a healthy co-twin of an affected twin (not recorded which). The CDR3 runs from the conserved cysteine through the conserved F or W.

>TRBJ1-2|TRBV5-5
CASSPLGKGEFGYTF
>TRBJ2-1|TRBV7-6
CASSLGPLLAGTNNEQFF
>TRBJ1-6|TRBV9
CASSQGRVPTNNSPLHF
>TRBJ1-1|TRBV27
CASSLSARGWVKGNTEAFF
>TRBJ2-3|TRBV7-9
CASSRQGSTDTQYF
>TRBJ2-6|TRBV5-1
CASSLGGASGANVLTF
>TRBJ2-7|TRBV7-9
CASSPGLAGVYEQYF
>TRBJ2-3|TRBV5-6
CASSLGQAGPTDTQYF
>TRBJ2-5|TRBV5-1
CASSRTGTGQETQYF
>TRBJ1-1|TRBV19
CASGAQGRNTEAFF
>TRBJ2-1|TRBV7-2
CASSLEPSSRTPNEQFF
>TRBJ1-1|TRBV7-9
CASSPRQQLMNTEAFF
>TRBJ1-5|TRBV9
CASSVGQGEGQPQHF